The 31 T cell receptor beta chains given below trace back to one sample, sequenced in a study of T cells after yellow fever vaccination (dated by TCRdb to the late 2010s). Receptors were amplified or captured by 5' RACE. Sequencing took place on an Illumina HiSeq 2500. The raw public reads went through TCRdb reprocessing: fastp at Q25, MiXCR clone calling, in-frame beta chains kept. Rows are combined by CDR3 protein, so each entry shows the most common genes and DNA. This sample has hundreds of thousands of distinct CDR3 sequences in its table, and about a fifth of those were observed once. The top ten hold roughly a sixth of the sample. What the treatment or condition label conveys for this sample: live attenuated yellow fever vaccine strain. This specimen was PBMCs, taken approximately 20 days after the first yellow fever vaccination. The receptor source for this set is a man younger than 35 who received the YFV17D yellow fever vaccine.

This clonotype has more than one count but fewer than ten. The rearrangement joins TRBV5-1 to TRBJ2-7; D is perhaps TRBD1 or TRBD2 (6 bases each). From germline, CDR1 is SGHRS and CDR2 YFSETQ. The CDR3 spans 13 residues. V lost 4 bases to trimming and J lost 7 bases, with 15 bases between them. CDR3 protein: CASSLGGGREQYV. For the CDR3, the DNA is TGCGCCAGCAGCCTAGGAGGGGGACGGGAGCAGTACGTC.

The chain joins TRBV20-1 to TRBJ2-3; unclear D gene. Between the trimmed V and J ends, which lost 5 bases and 6 bases, there was a span of 9 bases. Germline lookup yields CDR1 DFQATT and CDR2 SNEGSKA (reference sequence). The CDR3 has 11 amino acids. This CDR3 is CSAFGWDTQYF. The CDR3 DNA follows: TGCAGTGCTTTTGGTTGGGATACGCAGTATTTT.

This chain joins TRBV19 and TRBJ2-2; the D gene is possibly TRBD1 (5 bases). Deletions cut 4 bases from V and 3 bases from J, with 6 bases between. CDR1 and CDR2 (germline): LNHDA, SQIVND (reference sequence). The CDR3 length is 13 residues. Here the CDR3 reads CASSRQHTGELFF. The CDR3 DNA reads TGTGCCAGTAGTAGACAGCACACCGGGGAGCTGTTTTTT.

This clonotype was picked up one time. V usage is TRBV6-2 or TRBV6-3 and J usage is TRBJ1-1; unclear D gene. Germline V gene sequence: CDR1 MNHEY, CDR2 SVGEGT. V lost 6 bases and J 6 bases, leaving 20 bases between the germline ends. The CDR3 consists of 15 residues. The chain's CDR3 is CASRDVRRVRAEAFF. The CDR3 DNA follows: TGTGCCAGCAGGGATGTCAGGAGGGTGAGGGCTGAAGCTTTCTTT.

The rearrangement uses TRBV5-1 and TRBJ1-2, with D uncertain. Germline V gene lookup returns CDR1 SGHRS and CDR2 YFSETQ. The CDR3 has 15 amino acids. The V and J ends lost 2 bases and 1 base respectively, with 12 bases between them. The CDR3 DNA sequence: TGCGCCAGCAGCTTCCTTTTGGGCAGTAACTATGGCTACACCTTC. It translates to CASSFLLGSNYGYTF.

The rearrangement joins TRBV2 to TRBJ2-1; D gene uncertain. Trimming removed 6 bases at V and 8 bases at J, with 14 bases between. CDR3 length equals 13 residues. Germline CDR1 is SNHLY and CDR2 is FYNNEI. As DNA, the CDR3 is TGTGCCAGCAGCCTGCGGCAGATCTATGAGCAGTTCTTC. As protein: CASSLRQIYEQFF.

The chain's CDR3 is CASSLFAGNPYEQYF. The CDR3 DNA sequence: TGTGCCAGCAGTTTATTCGCCGGGAACCCCTACGAGCAGTACTTC. This chain connects TRBV27 to TRBJ2-7; perhaps TRBD2 as D (5 bases). Germline V CDR1 and CDR2: MNHEY, SMNVEV (reference sequence). V was pared by 1 base and J by 2 bases, with 12 bases between. The CDR3 runs to 15 residues.

This clonotype was found a few times. The chain links TRBV28 to TRBJ2-7; D gene unclear. CDR3 length: 14 amino acids. The V gene's germline CDR1 is MDHEN and CDR2 SYDVKM. Trimming cost V 3 bases and J 2 bases, with 11 bases left between them. The CDR3 region is CASSLGFVPYEQYF. For the CDR3, the DNA is TGTGCCAGCAGTTTGGGGTTCGTCCCCTACGAGCAGTACTTC.

In its sample, this clonotype was seen a few times. V is TRBV20-1 and J is TRBJ2-7, with 16 bases matching TRBD2. V shed 1 base and J 3 bases; nucleotides not matched to a gene: 6. The V gene's germline CDR1 is DFQATT and CDR2 SNEGSKA (reference sequence). The CDR3 runs 17 residues. DNA of the CDR3: TGCAGTGCTAGAGCCACCGGGACTAGCGGGGGGGACTACGAGCAGTACTTC. Amino acid sequence: CSARATGTSGGDYEQYF.

The table lists this clonotype with a few counts. This chain connects TRBV7-9 to TRBJ2-7; 16 bases map to TRBD2. V dropped 6 bases and J dropped 5; count of bases not matched to a gene: 7. Looked up from germline, CDR1 is SEHNR and CDR2 is FQNEAQ (reference sequence). The CDR3 has 16 residues. The CDR3 DNA follows: TGTGCCAGCAGTAACACCGGGACTAGCGGGGGGGACGAGCAGTACTTC. Its translation: CASSNTGTSGGDEQYF.

The table lists this clonotype with a few counts. The chain employs TRBV30 and TRBJ2-1; D remains ambiguous. Per the germline V gene, CDR1 is GTSNPN and CDR2 is SVGIG (reference sequence). V was shortened by 3 bases and J by 10 bases, with 13 bases between the two germline ends. The CDR3 runs to 12 residues. The CDR3 DNA is TGTGCCTGGAGCACCCTAAGTTGGGAGCAGTTCTTC. This sequence encodes CAWSTLSWEQFF.

This chain uses TRBV12-3 or TRBV12-4 with TRBJ2-5, with no clear D. This CDR3 comprises 14 residues. V gave up 0 bases and J gave up 2 bases, with 7 bases separating them. Written as DNA, the CDR3 is TGTGCCAGCAGTTTAGCGGCAGCTCAAGAGACCCAGTACTTC. Translating it yields CASSLAAAQETQYF.

This sequence joins TRBV27 and TRBJ1-2; 9 nucleotides agree with TRBD1. The CDR3 runs to 16 residues. Germline CDR1 reads MNHEY; CDR2 reads SMNVEV (reference sequence). Trimming took 5 bases from V and 3 from J; bases not matched to a gene: 10. Here the CDR3 reads CASSPITGTGYYGYTF. CDR3 coding DNA: TGTGCCAGCAGTCCAATTACTGGGACAGGGTACTATGGCTACACCTTC.

This chain joins TRBV7-9 and TRBJ1-1; D unresolved. This CDR3 has 14 residues. The V and J ends lost 1 base and 10 bases respectively, with 16 bases between them. Looked up from germline, CDR1 is SEHNR and CDR2 is FQNEAQ (reference sequence). CDR3 sequence reads: CASSLVGNVEVAFF. Here the CDR3 DNA reads TGTGCCAGCAGCTTAGTGGGTAACGTGGAGGTAGCTTTCTTT.

J is TRBJ2-2 and V is TRBV24-1; 8 positions match TRBD2. The CDR3 is 14 residues long. Trimming took 3 bases from V and 7 from J; bases not matched to a gene: 3. Germline V gene lookup returns CDR1 KGHDR and CDR2 SFDVKD. This chain's CDR3 is CATSDISGDGELFF. CDR3 DNA: TGTGCCACCAGTGATATTAGCGGGGACGGGGAGCTGTTTTTT.

This clonotype was seen a few times. The CDR3, as DNA: TGCAGCGCCCCCGCGGAGCGGACCACAGATACGCAGTATTTT. Its translation: CSAPAERTTDTQYF. This sequence joins TRBV29-1 and TRBJ2-3, with D maybe TRBD2 (5 bases). CDR1 is SQVTM, CDR2 ANQGSEA, per germline. V was clipped by 7 bases and J by 2 bases, with 16 bases between them. The CDR3 is made up of 14 amino acids.

The chain is built from TRBV20-1 and TRBJ1-2; 7 nucleotides agree with TRBD1. Germline CDR1 DFQATT, CDR2 SNEGSKA (reference sequence). The V and J ends lost 0 bases and 4 bases, in that order; junction bases with no gene match: 2. This CDR3 region has 13 residues. For the CDR3, the DNA is TGCAGTGCTAGAGATCGGGACAGCTATGGCTACACCTTC. It specifies CSARDRDSYGYTF.

V and J are TRBV12-3 or TRBV12-4 and TRBJ2-7; tentative D call: TRBD2 (6 bases). The CDR3 extends over 12 amino acids. Trimming pared 0 bases from V and 6 bases from J, leaving 6 bases between. The CDR3 spells CASSLAEGEQYV. CDR3 sequence (DNA): TGTGCCAGCAGTTTAGCGGAGGGCGAGCAGTACGTC.

The chain joins TRBV5-4 to TRBJ2-4; tentative D call: TRBD1 (7 bases). Germline loops: CDR1 SGHNT, CDR2 YYREEE (reference sequence). Trimming pared 4 bases from V and 7 bases from J, leaving 12 bases between. The CDR3 has 13 amino acids. The chain's CDR3 is CASSGGGWNIQYF. CDR3 nucleotide sequence: TGTGCCAGCAGCGGAGGGGGCTGGAACATTCAGTACTTC.

The chain has TRBV7-9 and TRBJ1-5; tentatively, D is TRBD1 (5 bases). The CDR3 loop spans 13 amino acids. Germline loops: CDR1 SEHNR, CDR2 FQNEAQ (reference sequence). Trimming shortened V by 8 bases and J by 3 bases, and 11 bases separated the two germline ends. The CDR3 DNA follows: TGTGCCAGCCAAGACAGATACAATCAGCCCCAGCATTTT. Amino acids: CASQDRYNQPQHF. The entire variable domain, with the rest obtained from reference TRBV7-9 and TRBJ1-5, is as follows: DTGVSQNPRHKITKRGQNVTFRCDPISEHNRLYWYRQTLGQGPEFLTYFQNEAQLEKSRLLSDRFSAERPKGSFSTLEIQRTEQGDSAMYLCASQDRYNQPQHFGDGTRLSIL.

The chain joins TRBV20-1 to TRBJ1-5; tentatively, D is TRBD1 (5 bases). CDR3 length: 17 residues. Germline loops: CDR1 DFQATT, CDR2 SNEGSKA (reference sequence). Trimming left V 0 bases short and J 0 bases short, with 15 bases between. The CDR3 is CSARDLTGRNSNQPQHF. CDR3 in DNA: TGCAGTGCTAGAGATCTCACAGGCAGGAATAGCAATCAGCCCCAGCATTTT.

The chain combines TRBV5-4 with TRBJ2-3, with a possible D match to TRBD2 (5 bases). The V end was cut by 7 bases, the J end by 1 base, with 16 bases between. Germline values: CDR1 SGHNT, CDR2 YYREEE (reference sequence). This CDR3 is built from 15 residues. The DNA for the CDR3 is TGTGCCAGCCATCACCCGGGGATAGGCACAGATACGCAGTATTTT. Its protein is CASHHPGIGTDTQYF.

V usage is TRBV10-3 and J usage is TRBJ2-1; D gene unclear. The CDR3 is 12 residues long. Trimming removed 3 bases at V and 6 bases at J, with 6 bases between. Germline V gene lookup returns CDR1 ENHRY and CDR2 SYGVKD. This CDR3 is CAISDVFNEQFF. In DNA form, the CDR3 reads TGTGCCATCAGTGACGTCTTCAATGAGCAGTTCTTC.

In its sample, this clonotype was seen a few times. The chain has TRBV18 and TRBJ1-1; D is ambiguous. Looked up from germline, CDR1 is KGHSH and CDR2 is LQKENI. CDR3 size: 13 residues. Trimming stripped 6 bases from V and 4 bases from J, with 12 bases between. As DNA, the CDR3 is TGTGCCAGCTCCGACCCGACGGGCACTGAAGCTTTCTTT. Translation: CASSDPTGTEAFF.

The chain is built from TRBV4-2 and TRBJ2-2; 8 positions match TRBD2. There are 15 residues in the CDR3. Germline V gives CDR1 LGHNA, CDR2 YNFKEQ. Trimming cost V 1 base and J 3 bases; bases outside gene matches: 1. The CDR3 coding sequence is TGTGCCAGCAGCCAAGCGGGGGGGTACACCGGGGAGCTGTTTTTT. It yields the protein CASSQAGGYTGELFF.

This clonotype has only a few counts. The chain links TRBV12-3 or TRBV12-4 to TRBJ1-3; D is unresolved. V was trimmed by 6 bases and J by 2 bases, leaving 8 bases between them. The CDR3 spans 13 residues. Here the CDR3 DNA reads TGTGCCAGCAGCCCTTCGGCTGGAAACACCATATATTTT. Translated, it gives CASSPSAGNTIYF.

The chain has TRBV18 and TRBJ2-7, with 7 bases identical to TRBD2. V gave up 4 bases and J gave up 6 bases; unmatched junction bases: 9. Germline CDR1 reads KGHSH; CDR2 reads LQKENI. The CDR3 sequence is 14 residues long. In DNA form, the CDR3 reads TGTGCCAGCTCACTCTCCTGGGAGGGGAGCGAGCAGTACGTC. Its protein product is CASSLSWEGSEQYV.

This clonotype showed up just a few times. The chain couples TRBV7-2 to TRBJ2-3, with D uncertain. The germline V and J ends were trimmed by 1 base and 1 base, with 12 bases remaining between them. CDR3 length: 16 amino acids. Germline assignment: CDR1 SGHTA and CDR2 FQGNSA. The CDR3 protein is CASSLVGPGRTDTQYF. CDR3 in DNA: TGTGCCAGCAGCTTAGTCGGCCCCGGGCGCACAGATACGCAGTATTTT.

The chain joins TRBV27 to TRBJ2-6; no definite D call. The V end lost 1 base, the J end lost 0 bases, and 7 bases lay between the germline ends. CDR3 length equals 16 residues. Germline V gene lookup returns CDR1 MNHEY and CDR2 SMNVEV (reference sequence). This CDR3 is CASSLLATSGANVLTF. The CDR3 bases are TGTGCCAGCAGTTTATTGGCCACCTCTGGGGCCAACGTCCTGACTTTC.

This clonotype was seen more than once but under ten times. The chain is built from TRBV5-1 and TRBJ1-2; a weak D match, TRBD1 (5 bases). Germline CDR1 reads SGHRS; CDR2 reads YFSETQ. V dropped 3 bases and J dropped 8 bases, with 14 bases sitting between them. This CDR3 spans 13 amino acids. CDR3 DNA: TGCGCCAGCAGCTCCTCAGGGAAGGACGGCTACACCTTC. It specifies CASSSSGKDGYTF.

This chain links TRBV6-5 with TRBJ1-5; weak D call: TRBD1 (5 bases). The CDR3 covers 14 residues. Germline V gene sequence: CDR1 MNHEY, CDR2 SVGAGI. V dropped 2 bases and J dropped 2 bases, with 7 bases sitting between them. CDR3 region: CASSYRGRNQPQHF. CDR3 sequence (DNA): TGTGCCAGCAGTTACAGGGGTCGCAATCAGCCCCAGCATTTT.